This T cell receptor beta chain was captured by sequencing in a study of T cells after posttransplantation cyclophosphamide. Sequencing was performed with immunoSEQ multiplex PCR; in TCRdb, only in-frame clones are kept and a portion is missing. This table holds about 5,900 clones, approximately 80% found once. Germline CDR1 is MGHRA and CDR2 is YSYEKL. CDR3 length: 16 residues. Trimming cost V 1 base and J 1 base; bases outside gene matches: 4. A marrow graft followed busulfan-fludarabine conditioning, with cyclophosphamide on days +3 and +4. The source was CD4+ T cells sorted from blood, collected approximately 380 days after allogeneic stem cell transplant with posttransplant cyclophosphamide. This sequence joins TRBV4-1 and TRBJ2-3; 8 bases line up with TRBD1. This receptor was taken from a male patient aged 50 to 59 who received an allogeneic stem cell transplant from a related donor and was CMV-positive. Some T cells may arise from the graft donor. This CDR3 is CASSQADRGGTDTQYF. The CDR3 bases are TGCGCCAGCAGCCAAGCCGACAGGGGCGGCACAGATACGCAGTATTTT.